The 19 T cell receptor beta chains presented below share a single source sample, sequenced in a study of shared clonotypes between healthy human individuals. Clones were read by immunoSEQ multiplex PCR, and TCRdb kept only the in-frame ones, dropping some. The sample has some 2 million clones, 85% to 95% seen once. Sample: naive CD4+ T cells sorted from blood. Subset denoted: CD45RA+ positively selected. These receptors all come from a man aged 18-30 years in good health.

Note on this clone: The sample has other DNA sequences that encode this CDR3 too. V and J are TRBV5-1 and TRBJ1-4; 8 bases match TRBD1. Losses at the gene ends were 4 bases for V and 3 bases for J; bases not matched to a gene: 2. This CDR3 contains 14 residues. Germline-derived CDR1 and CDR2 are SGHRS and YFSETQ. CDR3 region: CASSRGQANEKLFF. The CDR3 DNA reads TGCGCCAGCAGCAGGGGACAGGCTAATGAAAAACTGTTTTTT.

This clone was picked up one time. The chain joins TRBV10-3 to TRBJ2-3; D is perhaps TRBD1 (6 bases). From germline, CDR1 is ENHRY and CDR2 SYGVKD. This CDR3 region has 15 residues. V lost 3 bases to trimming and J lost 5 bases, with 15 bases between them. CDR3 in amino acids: CAISEQGPSGDTQYF. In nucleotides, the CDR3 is TGTGCCATCAGTGAACAGGGCCCTAGTGGAGATACGCAGTATTTT.

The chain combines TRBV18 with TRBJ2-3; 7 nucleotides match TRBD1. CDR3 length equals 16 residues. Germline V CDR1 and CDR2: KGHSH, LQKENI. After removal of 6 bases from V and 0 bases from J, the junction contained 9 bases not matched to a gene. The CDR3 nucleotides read TGTGCCAGCTCTCGGAAAGGGGGCGTCAGCACAGATACGCAGTATTTT. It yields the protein CASSRKGGVSTDTQYF.

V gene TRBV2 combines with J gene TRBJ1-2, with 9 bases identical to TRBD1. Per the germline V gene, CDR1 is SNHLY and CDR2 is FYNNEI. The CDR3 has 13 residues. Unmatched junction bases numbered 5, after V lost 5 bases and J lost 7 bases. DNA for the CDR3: TGTGCCAGCAGTTCCGGGACAGGGTTTGGCTACACCTTC. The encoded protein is CASSSGTGFGYTF.

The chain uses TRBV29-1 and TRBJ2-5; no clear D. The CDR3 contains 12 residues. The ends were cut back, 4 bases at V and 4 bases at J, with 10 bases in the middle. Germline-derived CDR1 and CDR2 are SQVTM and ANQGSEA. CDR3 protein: CSVVGFSETQYF. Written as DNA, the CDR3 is TGCAGCGTTGTGGGGTTTTCAGAGACCCAGTACTTC.

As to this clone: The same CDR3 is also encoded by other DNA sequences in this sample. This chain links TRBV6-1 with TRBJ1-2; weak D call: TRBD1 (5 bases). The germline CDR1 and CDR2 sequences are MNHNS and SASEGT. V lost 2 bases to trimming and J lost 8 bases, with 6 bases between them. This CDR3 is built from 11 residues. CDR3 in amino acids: CASSERGGYTF. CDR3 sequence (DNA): TGTGCCAGCAGTGAACGGGGGGGCTACACCTTC.

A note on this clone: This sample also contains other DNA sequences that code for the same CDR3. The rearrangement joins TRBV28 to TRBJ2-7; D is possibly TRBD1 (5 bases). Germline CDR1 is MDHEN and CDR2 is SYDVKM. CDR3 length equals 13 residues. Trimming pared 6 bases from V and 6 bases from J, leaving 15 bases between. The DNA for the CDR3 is TGTGCCAGCAGCAGGGCCCTTGTGGGCGAGCAGTACTTC. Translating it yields CASSRALVGEQYF. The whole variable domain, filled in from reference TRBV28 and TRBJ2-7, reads DVKVTQSSRYLVKRTGEKVFLECVQDMDHENMFWYRQDPGLGLRLIYFSYDVKMKEKGDIPEGYSVSREKKERFSLILESASTNQTSMYLCASSRALVGEQYFGPGTRLTVT.

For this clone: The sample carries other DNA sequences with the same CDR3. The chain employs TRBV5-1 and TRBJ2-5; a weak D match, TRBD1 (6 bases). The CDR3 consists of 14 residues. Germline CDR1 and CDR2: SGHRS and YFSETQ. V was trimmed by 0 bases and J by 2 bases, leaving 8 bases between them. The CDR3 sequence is CASSLVGAQETQYF. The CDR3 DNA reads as TGCGCCAGCAGCTTGGTGGGGGCTCAAGAGACCCAGTACTTC. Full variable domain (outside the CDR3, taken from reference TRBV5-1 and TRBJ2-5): KAGVTQTPRYLIKTRGQQVTLSCSPISGHRSVSWYQQTPGQGLQFLFEYFSETQRNKGNFPGRFSGRQFSNSRSEMNVSTLELGDSALYLCASSLVGAQETQYFGPGTRLLVL.

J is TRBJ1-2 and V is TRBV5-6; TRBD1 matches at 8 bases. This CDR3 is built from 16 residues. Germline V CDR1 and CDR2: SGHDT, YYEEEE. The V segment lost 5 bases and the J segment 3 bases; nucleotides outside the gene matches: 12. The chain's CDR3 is CASRRQGRIFDYGYTF. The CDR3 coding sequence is TGTGCCAGCAGGCGACAGGGGAGGATTTTTGACTATGGCTACACCTTC. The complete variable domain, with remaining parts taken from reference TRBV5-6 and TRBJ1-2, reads DAGVTQSPTHLIKTRGQQVTLRCSPKSGHDTVSWYQQALGQGPQFIFQYYEEEERQRGNFPDRFSGHQFPNYSSELNVNALLLGDSALYLCASRRQGRIFDYGYTFGSGTRLTVV.

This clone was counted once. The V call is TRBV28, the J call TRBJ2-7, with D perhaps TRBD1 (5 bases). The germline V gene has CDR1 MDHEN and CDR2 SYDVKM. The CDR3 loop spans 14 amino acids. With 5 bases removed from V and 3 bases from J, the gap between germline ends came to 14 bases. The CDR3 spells CASSPPRQSYEQYF. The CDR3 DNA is TGTGCCAGCAGTCCCCCTCGACAGAGCTACGAGCAGTACTTC.

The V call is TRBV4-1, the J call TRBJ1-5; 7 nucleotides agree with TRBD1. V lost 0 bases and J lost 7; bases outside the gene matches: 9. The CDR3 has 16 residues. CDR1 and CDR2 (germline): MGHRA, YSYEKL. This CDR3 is CASSQEGRDRGQPQHF. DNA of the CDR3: TGCGCCAGCAGCCAAGAAGGGCGGGACAGAGGCCAGCCCCAGCATTTT.

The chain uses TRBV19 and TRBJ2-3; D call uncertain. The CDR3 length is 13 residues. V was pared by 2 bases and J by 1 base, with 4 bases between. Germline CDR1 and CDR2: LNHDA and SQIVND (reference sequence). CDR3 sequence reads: CASSIRGTDTQYF. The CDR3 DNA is TGTGCCAGTAGTATAAGGGGCACAGATACGCAGTATTTT. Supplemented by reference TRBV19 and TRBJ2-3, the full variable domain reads DGGITQSPKYLFRKEGQNVTLSCEQNLNHDAMYWYRQDPGQGLRLIYYSQIVNDFQKGDIAEGYSVSREKKESFPLTVTSAQKNPTAFYLCASSIRGTDTQYFGPGTRLTVL.

The CDR3 region is CASTPSGGTYEQYF. As DNA, the CDR3 is TGTGCCAGCACACCCAGCGGGGGAACCTACGAGCAGTACTTC. The V gene is TRBV6-6, the J gene TRBJ2-7; TRBD2 agrees at 8 bases. The CDR3 is made up of 14 amino acids. V gave up 7 bases and J gave up 2 bases; unmatched junction bases: 7. Germline assignment: CDR1 MNHNY and CDR2 SVGAGI (reference sequence).

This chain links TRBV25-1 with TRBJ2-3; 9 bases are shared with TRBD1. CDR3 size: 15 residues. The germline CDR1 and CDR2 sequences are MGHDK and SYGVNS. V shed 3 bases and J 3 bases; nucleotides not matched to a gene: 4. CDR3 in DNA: TGTGCCAGCAGTGAGGGACAGGGCCGTACAGATACGCAGTATTTT. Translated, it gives CASSEGQGRTDTQYF.

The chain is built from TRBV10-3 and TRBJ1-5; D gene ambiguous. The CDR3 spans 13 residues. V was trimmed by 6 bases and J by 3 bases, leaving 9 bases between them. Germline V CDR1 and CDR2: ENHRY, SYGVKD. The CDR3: CAIRSGNNQPQHF. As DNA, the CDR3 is TGTGCCATCAGGTCCGGGAACAATCAGCCCCAGCATTTT.

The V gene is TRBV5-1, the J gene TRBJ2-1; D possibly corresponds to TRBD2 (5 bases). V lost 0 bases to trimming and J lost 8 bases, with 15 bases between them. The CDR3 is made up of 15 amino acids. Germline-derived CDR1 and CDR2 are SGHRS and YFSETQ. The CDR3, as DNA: TGCGCCAGCAGCTTGGGCCAATTGGGGAGTGATGAGCAGTTCTTC. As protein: CASSLGQLGSDEQFF.

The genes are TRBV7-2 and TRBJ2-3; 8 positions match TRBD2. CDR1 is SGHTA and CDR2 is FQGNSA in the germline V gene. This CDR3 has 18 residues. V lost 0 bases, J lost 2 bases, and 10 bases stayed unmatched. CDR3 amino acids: CASSLAPSGWGSTDTQYF. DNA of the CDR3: TGTGCCAGCAGCTTAGCGCCTAGCGGGTGGGGCTCCACAGATACGCAGTATTTT.

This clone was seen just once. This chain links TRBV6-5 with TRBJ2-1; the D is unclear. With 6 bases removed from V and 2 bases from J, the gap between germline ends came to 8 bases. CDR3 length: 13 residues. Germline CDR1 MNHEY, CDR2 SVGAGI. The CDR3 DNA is TGTGCCAGCAGACGGGCGGCCTACAATGAGCAGTTCTTC. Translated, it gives CASRRAAYNEQFF.

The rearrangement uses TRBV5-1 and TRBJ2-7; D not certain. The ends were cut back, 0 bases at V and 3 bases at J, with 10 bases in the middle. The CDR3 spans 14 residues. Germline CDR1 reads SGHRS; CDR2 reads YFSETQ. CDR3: CASSLAALGYEQYF. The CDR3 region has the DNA TGCGCCAGCAGCTTGGCCGCCCTGGGCTACGAGCAGTACTTC.